This T cell receptor beta chain originates from a study of shared clonotypes between healthy human individuals. Turning to this clone: Its specificity is not known.

The method was immunoSEQ multiplex PCR; TCRdb's version includes in-frame clones alone and lacks a portion of them. The data show approximately 600,000 clones, around 95% seen once. Regarding the study as a whole: Non-shared clonotypes showed lower generation probabilities than clonotypes common to all four donors.

The CDR3 consists of 12 residues. The germline V gene has CDR1 PRHDT and CDR2 FYEKMQ (reference sequence). The germline V and J ends were trimmed by 1 base and 6 bases, with 7 bases remaining between them. Naive CD8 populations comprised CD45RO-negative cells positively selected for CCR7, excluding terminally differentiated effector memory CD45RA+ cells. The gene calls are TRBV13 and TRBJ2-7, with unresolved D. This receptor was identified in a woman in her 30s in good health. Sequencing input: naive CD8+ T cells sorted from blood. The CDR3 coding sequence is TGTGCCAGCAGCTTAGCCACCTCCGAGCAGTACTTC. This sequence encodes CASSLATSEQYF.